Listed below are T cell receptor beta chains from one sample, sequenced in a study of Graves' ophthalmopathy and Graves' hyperthyroidism. TCRdb processed the multiplex PCR reads anew with MiXCR; each CDR3 protein has one entry. The sample comprises over 650,000 distinct CDR3 sequences, 35% to 50% of which are singletons, and more than 2.5% rests with the top ten. The material sequenced was peripheral blood. The receptors were gathered from an adult man with Graves' ophthalmopathy. The CDR3 runs from the conserved cysteine through the conserved F or W. Each record gives: J gene, D gene, clone size, V gene, CDR3 DNA, CDR3 protein. D genes are given only for firm matches. For some rows the clone size is stated as once, few or many, or as a class when expanded; others skip it.

J: TRBJ2-6
D: NA
size: NA
V: TRBV10-2
DNA: TGCGCCAGCAGTGAGGGGGATTCTGGGGCCAACGTCCTGACTTTC
CDR3: CASSEGDSGANVLTF

J: TRBJ1-1
D: NA
size: few
V: TRBV20-1
DNA: TGCAGTGCTAGAGCGTTTTGGGACAACAAGAACACTGAAGCTTTCTTT
CDR3: CSARAFWDNKNTEAFF

J: TRBJ2-7
D: TRBD1
size: NA
V: TRBV20-1
DNA: TGCAGTGTTCCCGGGACAGGGGACTCCTCCTACGAGCAGTACTTC
CDR3: CSVPGTGDSSYEQYF

J: TRBJ1-1
D: NA
size: many
V: TRBV25-1
DNA: TGTGCCAGCACCCTGGAGGCGGGGACTGAAGCTTTCTTT
CDR3: CASTLEAGTEAFF

J: TRBJ1-3
D: TRBD1
size: many
V: TRBV10-3
DNA: TGTGCCATCAGTGACGGGACAGACTCTGGAAACACCATATATTTT
CDR3: CAISDGTDSGNTIYF

J: TRBJ1-1
D: NA
size: once
V: TRBV20-1
DNA: TGCAGTGCTAGAGTTGGGGATGACACTGAAGCTTTCTTT
CDR3: CSARVGDDTEAFF

J: TRBJ1-5
D: NA
size: many
V: TRBV5-8
DNA: TGTGCCAGCAGCTTACCATACTATAGCAATCAGCCCCAGCATTTT
CDR3: CASSLPYYSNQPQHF

J: TRBJ2-7
D: NA
size: NA
V: TRBV2
DNA: TGTGCCAGCAGTGAGGCTACCAGCTACGAGCAGTACTTC
CDR3: CASSEATSYEQYF

J: TRBJ2-7
D: NA
size: NA
V: TRBV5-1
DNA: TGCGCCAGCAGCTGGGGGGAGAGGGAGCAGTACTTC
CDR3: CASSWGEREQYF

J: TRBJ1-2
D: TRBD1
size: many
V: TRBV4-1
DNA: TGCGCCAGCAGCCAAGGGACAGGACCGGCATACTATGGCTACACCTTC
CDR3: CASSQGTGPAYYGYTF

J: TRBJ2-7
D: NA
size: NA
V: TRBV4-3
DNA: TGCGCCAGCAGCCAAGAGACAGTGATGGGCTACGAGCAGTACTTC
CDR3: CASSQETVMGYEQYF

J: TRBJ2-7
D: NA
size: once
V: TRBV25-1
DNA: TGTGCCAGCAGTGTCACCGGGGGGCCTAGCGAGCAGTACTTC
CDR3: CASSVTGGPSEQYF

J: TRBJ2-5
D: TRBD1
size: NA
V: TRBV7-9
DNA: TGTGCCAGCAGCCGGGACAGTCAGCCCCAGTACTTC
CDR3: CASSRDSQPQYF

J: TRBJ1-2
D: NA
size: many
V: TRBV20-1
DNA: TGCAGTGCTAGACATGTCAACTATGGCTACACCTTC
CDR3: CSARHVNYGYTF

J: TRBJ1-2
D: NA
size: few
V: TRBV6-6
DNA: TGTGCCAGCAGTTACTCGGGGGCAGGCTATGGCTACACCTTC
CDR3: CASSYSGAGYGYTF

J: TRBJ2-7
D: TRBD1
size: NA
V: TRBV9
DNA: TGTGCCAGCAGCTTCGGACAGGATGGCGATACGCAGTACTTC
CDR3: CASSFGQDGDTQYF

J: TRBJ2-7
D: TRBD1
size: many
V: TRBV10-2
DNA: TGCGCCAGCATACGGGACAGCTCCTACGAGCAGTACTTC
CDR3: CASIRDSSYEQYF